The 29 T cell receptor beta chains below all came from one sample that was sequenced in a study of blood T cell repertoires in COVID-19. The method was immunoSEQ multiplex PCR; TCRdb's version includes in-frame clones alone and lacks a portion of them. The sample lists approximately 210,000 clones; over 70% were seen once. What was sequenced was peripheral blood. The receptors were gathered from a woman in her forties or fifties with acute or convalescent COVID-19.

The genes are TRBV6-5 and TRBJ1-4; the D is unclear. Per the germline V gene, CDR1 is MNHEY and CDR2 is SVGAGI. Trimming shortened V by 7 bases and J by 0 bases, and 9 bases separated the two germline ends. CDR3 size: 14 residues. The CDR3: CASTPDATNEKLFF. The CDR3 region has the DNA TGTGCCAGCACCCCAGATGCAACTAATGAAAAACTGTTTTTT.

The chain combines TRBV25-1 with TRBJ2-3; 8 bases align to TRBD2. CDR1 and CDR2 (germline): MGHDK, SYGVNS. The V gene end was trimmed by 6 bases and the J gene end by 2 bases; junction bases not matched to a gene: 1. The CDR3 has 13 residues. CDR3 coding DNA: TGTGCCAGCAGGACTAGCGTCACAGATACGCAGTATTTT. Translated, it gives CASRTSVTDTQYF.

J is TRBJ2-5 and V is TRBV19; D not resolved. From germline, CDR1 is LNHDA and CDR2 SQIVND (reference sequence). Trimming removed 7 bases at V and 5 bases at J, with 17 bases between. The CDR3 extends over 14 amino acids. CDR3 in amino acids: CASIPPQASETQYF. The CDR3 bases are TGTGCCAGTATTCCCCCCCAGGCAAGCGAGACCCAGTACTTC.

The chain recombines TRBV19 with TRBJ1-2, with 7 bases fitting TRBD1. This CDR3 spans 14 amino acids. The ends lost 10 bases at V and 3 bases at J; junction bases unmatched: 11. From germline, CDR1 is LNHDA and CDR2 SQIVND (reference sequence). The CDR3 loop reads CATLRAGTDYGYTF. The CDR3, as DNA: TGTGCCACCCTCCGGGCCGGGACAGACTATGGCTACACCTTC.

The chain is built from TRBV27 and TRBJ2-7, with TRBD1 as a possible D gene (5 bases). The ends were cut back, 6 bases at V and 4 bases at J, with 16 bases in the middle. In germline, CDR1 is MNHEY, CDR2 SMNVEV (reference sequence). The CDR3 totals 14 residues. This chain's CDR3 is CASSTAQGNYEQYF. The CDR3, as DNA: TGTGCCAGCAGCACCGCCCAGGGAAATTACGAGCAGTACTTC.

CDR3 region: CASSARGVELFF. The CDR3 DNA sequence: TGCGCCAGCAGTGCTCGGGGGGTAGAGCTGTTTTTT. V is TRBV10-1 and J is TRBJ2-2; 7 bases map to TRBD2. Trimming took 4 bases from V and 11 from J; bases not matched to a gene: 4. Germline CDR1 is WNHNN and CDR2 is SYGVQD (reference sequence). This CDR3 is built from 12 residues.

This chain connects TRBV5-1 to TRBJ1-1, with 9 nucleotides matching TRBD1. Germline V gene data show CDR1 as SGHRS and CDR2 as YFSETQ. Trimming cost V 5 bases and J 5 bases; bases outside gene matches: 1. The CDR3 totals 12 residues. CDR3 amino acids: CASRGQGTEAFF. The CDR3 DNA sequence: TGCGCCAGCAGGGGACAGGGAACTGAAGCTTTCTTT.

This clone was observed a single time. V usage is TRBV7-3 and J usage is TRBJ2-7; possible D gene TRBD2, 5 bases. Germline V gives CDR1 SGHTA, CDR2 FQGTGA. V dropped 2 bases and J dropped 6 bases, with 11 bases sitting between them. The CDR3 spans 13 residues. The CDR3 DNA is TGTGCCAGCAGCTTAGCGGGCCGGGGCGAGCAGTACTTC. Amino acid sequence: CASSLAGRGEQYF.

The chain links TRBV6-5 to TRBJ2-7; 8 bases agree with TRBD2. V trimming: 2 bases; J trimming: 6 bases; junction bases outside the gene matches: 6. In germline, CDR1 is MNHEY, CDR2 SVGAGI. CDR3 size: 14 residues. The CDR3 is CASSYTSLAGEQYF. The CDR3 region has the DNA TGTGCCAGCAGTTACACCAGCCTAGCGGGCGAGCAGTACTTC.

The count of this clone is one. The J gene is TRBJ2-3, the V gene TRBV6-5; TRBD2 aligns across 10 bases. V was pared by 2 bases and J by 2 bases, with 4 bases of the junction left unmatched. CDR1 MNHEY and CDR2 SVGAGI come from the germline V gene. This CDR3 contains 16 residues. DNA for the CDR3: TGTGCCAGCAGTTACGCCCTAGCGGGGGCCACAGATACGCAGTATTTT. It encodes CASSYALAGATDTQYF.

The chain combines TRBV7-3 with TRBJ2-3, with 8 nucleotides matching TRBD2. Germline assignment: CDR1 SGHTA and CDR2 FQGTGA. CDR3 size: 16 residues. V trimming: 3 bases; J trimming: 1 base; junction bases outside the gene matches: 6. CDR3 in DNA: TGTGCCAGCAGCTTTGGCCAGACTAGCGGCACAGATACGCAGTATTTT. Translating it yields CASSFGQTSGTDTQYF.

The rearrangement uses TRBV11-2 and TRBJ1-3; D not resolved. Germline V lookup: CDR1 SGHAT, CDR2 FQNNGV. The CDR3 loop spans 15 amino acids. The V gene lost 5 bases and the J gene lost 1 base, with 12 bases spanning the gap. CDR3 in amino acids: CASSAPSGSGNTIYF. The CDR3 nucleotides are TGTGCCAGCAGCGCCCCCTCGGGTTCTGGAAACACCATATATTTT.

The V call is TRBV5-1, the J call TRBJ2-5, with 9 bases lining up with TRBD2. From germline, CDR1 is SGHRS and CDR2 YFSETQ. V lost 1 base, J lost 5 bases, and 6 bases stayed unmatched. CDR3 size: 15 residues. The CDR3 region has the DNA TGCGCCAGCAGCTTGACCTTAGCGGGAGCGGAGACCCAGTACTTC. Translating it yields CASSLTLAGAETQYF.

The gene calls are TRBV5-6 and TRBJ2-1; 9 nucleotides agree with TRBD2. The length of the CDR3 is 15 residues. Per the germline V gene, CDR1 is SGHDT and CDR2 is YYEEEE. V dropped 4 bases and J dropped 7; count of bases not matched to a gene: 9. CDR3 in amino acids: CASSPGPSGTNEQFF. In nucleotides, the CDR3 is TGTGCCAGCAGCCCTGGGCCTAGCGGGACGAATGAGCAGTTCTTC.

The chain is built from TRBV3-1 (or the pseudogene TRBV3-2) and TRBJ2-7; 7 bases agree with TRBD2. Losses at the gene ends were 0 bases for V and 2 bases for J; bases not matched to a gene: 10. Germline V gives CDR1 LGHDT, CDR2 YNNKEL (reference sequence). The CDR3 totals 17 residues. CDR3 nucleotide sequence: TGTGCCAGCAGCCAAGACCCCCGTTCGGGGAGGGCCTACGAGCAGTACTTC. It is translated as CASSQDPRSGRAYEQYF.

This clone occurred a few times. This chain connects TRBV5-1 to TRBJ1-2; possible D gene TRBD1, 6 bases. V was pared by 4 bases and J by 9 bases, with 19 bases between. The CDR3 contains 14 residues. The V gene's germline CDR1 is SGHRS and CDR2 YFSETQ. CDR3 protein: CASSAGAGVRSYTF. The CDR3 nucleotides are TGCGCCAGCAGCGCCGGGGCAGGGGTTCGTAGCTACACCTTC.

This clone came up a few times. The CDR3 DNA follows: TGCAGTGCTAGTCAGCCTAGCAACAATGAGCAGTTCTTC. Translation: CSASQPSNNEQFF. V is TRBV20-1 and J is TRBJ2-1; D possibly corresponds to TRBD2 (5 bases). V was clipped by 3 bases and J by 5 bases, with 11 bases between them. Germline CDR1 is DFQATT and CDR2 is SNEGSKA (reference sequence). The CDR3 consists of 13 residues.

The rearrangement joins TRBV2 to TRBJ2-3, with TRBD1 matching 9 bases. CDR1 is SNHLY and CDR2 is FYNNEI in the germline V gene. With V trimmed by 6 bases and J by 4 bases, 8 bases remained unmatched. This CDR3 contains 15 residues. The CDR3 protein is CASRGGQGYADTQYF. DNA for the CDR3: TGTGCCAGCAGGGGCGGACAGGGGTACGCAGATACGCAGTATTTT.

V is TRBV7-8 and J is TRBJ2-1, with 10 bases identical to TRBD1. Trimming cost V 3 bases and J 9 bases; bases outside gene matches: 23. This CDR3 is built from 20 residues. CDR1 is SGHVS, CDR2 FQNEAQ, per germline. CDR3 protein: CASSFPTGTGDTQTRAEQFF. CDR3 sequence (DNA): TGTGCCAGCAGCTTCCCCACCGGGACAGGGGACACCCAAACTAGAGCTGAGCAGTTCTTC.

The V call is TRBV6-5, the J call TRBJ1-5, with TRBD1 matching over 7 bases. The germline V gene encodes CDR1 MNHEY and CDR2 SVGAGI. The trim removed 6 bases at V and 3 bases at J, leaving 8 bases unmatched. There are 15 residues in the CDR3. The CDR3 reads CASSPRQGANQPQHF. DNA of the CDR3: TGTGCCAGCAGCCCGAGACAGGGCGCCAATCAGCCCCAGCATTTT.

The chain carries TRBV7-9 and TRBJ1-1; TRBD1 is a possible D gene (5 bases). The germline V gene has CDR1 SEHNR and CDR2 FQNEAQ (reference sequence). This CDR3 region has 14 residues. Between the trimmed V and J ends, which lost 3 bases and 4 bases, there was a span of 12 bases. The chain's CDR3 is CASSFQGGRTEAFF. As DNA, the CDR3 is TGTGCCAGCAGCTTTCAGGGAGGTCGCACTGAAGCTTTCTTT.

This clone came up a few times. The chain is built from TRBV25-1 and TRBJ1-2; D remains unclear. The V gene lost 5 bases and the J gene lost 2 bases, with 9 bases spanning the gap. In germline, CDR1 is MGHDK, CDR2 SYGVNS. CDR3 size: 13 residues. The CDR3 is CASSRTVNYGYTF. As DNA, the CDR3 is TGTGCCAGCAGTCGAACAGTCAACTATGGCTACACCTTC.

The chain is built from TRBV27 and TRBJ2-3, with 9 nucleotides matching TRBD1. Germline CDR1 is MNHEY and CDR2 is SMNVEV (reference sequence). CDR3 length: 15 amino acids. V gave up 5 bases and J gave up 1 base; unmatched junction bases: 4. The CDR3 is CASSHRDRGTDTQYF. The CDR3 bases are TGTGCCAGCAGTCACCGGGACAGGGGCACAGATACGCAGTATTTT.

CDR3 in DNA: TGTGCCAGCAGCAGGGGACAGGGTAACTATGGCTACACCTTC. Its protein is CASSRGQGNYGYTF. V and J are TRBV6-4 and TRBJ1-2; 9 positions match TRBD1. CDR3 size: 14 residues. Germline V lookup: CDR1 MRHNA, CDR2 SNTAGT. V trimming: 6 bases; J trimming: 1 base; junction bases outside the gene matches: 3.

The chain carries TRBV19 and TRBJ2-2; possibly TRBD1 for D (6 bases). The length of the CDR3 is 16 residues. The V gene lost 2 bases and the J gene lost 3 bases, with 13 bases spanning the gap. CDR1 and CDR2 (germline): LNHDA, SQIVND (reference sequence). The CDR3 region is CASSISRGRYTGELFF. In DNA, the CDR3 is TGTGCCAGTAGTATAAGCAGGGGTCGTTACACCGGGGAGCTGTTTTTT.

This clone was observed a few times. The V call is TRBV10-1, the J call TRBJ2-7; D possibly corresponds to TRBD2 (7 bases). The germline gives CDR1 WNHNN, CDR2 SYGVQD (reference sequence). The CDR3 consists of 21 residues. V was trimmed by 7 bases and J by 3 bases, leaving 37 bases between them. The CDR3 nucleotides are TGCGCCAGCAAGAAAGGGGGGGGAAGGGCCGCCTCTGGGACGGCTATCTACGAGCAGTACTTC. Its translation is CASKKGGGRAASGTAIYEQYF.

This clone was detected only once. This chain connects TRBV2 to TRBJ2-7; weak D call: TRBD1 (7 bases). Germline CDR1 is SNHLY and CDR2 is FYNNEI. The CDR3 is made up of 13 amino acids. With 8 bases removed from V and 7 bases from J, the gap between germline ends came to 18 bases. CDR3 nucleotides: TGTGCCAGCGGAACCGACAGGGCGGGAGAGCAGTACTTC. Protein: CASGTDRAGEQYF.

The rearrangement joins TRBV6-6 to TRBJ1-3; TRBD1 is a possible D gene (5 bases). Per the germline V gene, CDR1 is MNHNY and CDR2 is SVGAGI (reference sequence). CDR3 length: 15 residues. V lost 6 bases and J lost 7, with 19 bases in between. CDR3 in DNA: TGTGCCAGCAGGGCCGACGGGGGACCTAGGAACACCATATATTTT. It yields the protein CASRADGGPRNTIYF.

V and J are TRBV13 and TRBJ2-1; 14 bases align to TRBD2. There are 17 residues in the CDR3. V shed 7 bases, J shed 8 bases, and the junction held 13 bases outside the gene matches. CDR1 and CDR2 (germline): PRHDT, FYEKMQ (reference sequence). CDR3 bases: TGTGCCAGCAACCCCGGGACTAGCGGGAGTGGGGGGGATGAGCAGTTCTTC. This encodes CASNPGTSGSGGDEQFF. The variable domain in full, completed from reference TRBV13 and TRBJ2-1, reads AAGVIQSPRHLIKEKRETATLKCYPIPRHDTVYWYQQGPGQDPQFLISFYEKMQSDKGSIPDRFSAQQFSDYHSELNMSSLELGDSALYFCASNPGTSGSGGDEQFFGPGTRLTVL.